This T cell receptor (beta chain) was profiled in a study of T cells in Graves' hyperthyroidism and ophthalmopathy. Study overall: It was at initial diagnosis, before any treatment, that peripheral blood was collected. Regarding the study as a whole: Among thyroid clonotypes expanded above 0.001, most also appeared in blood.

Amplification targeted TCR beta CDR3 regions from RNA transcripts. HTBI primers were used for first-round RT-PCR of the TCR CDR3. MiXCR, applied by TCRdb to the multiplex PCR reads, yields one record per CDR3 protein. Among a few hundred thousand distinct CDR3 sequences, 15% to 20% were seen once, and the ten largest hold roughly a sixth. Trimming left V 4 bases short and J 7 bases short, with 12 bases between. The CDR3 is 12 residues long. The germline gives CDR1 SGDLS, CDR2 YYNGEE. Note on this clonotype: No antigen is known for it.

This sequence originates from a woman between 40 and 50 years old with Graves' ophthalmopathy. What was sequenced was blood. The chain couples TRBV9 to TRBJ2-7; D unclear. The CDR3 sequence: CASSPLLGEQYF. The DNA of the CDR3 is TGTGCCAGCAGCCCCCTGTTGGGGGAGCAGTACTTC.